This TCR beta chain stems from a study of cytomegalovirus exposure and HLA in healthy donors. Across the whole study: An early data release held tens of millions of unique TCRs from HLA-typed donors. Among approximately 400 genotyped donors, about 83% fell in the Caucasian-associated ancestry cluster. General observations from the study: Rates of TCR association differed by HLA locus in a later analysis, with DRB1 highest and HLA-C lowest. Later work associated more than 15,000 TCR beta sequences with HLA alleles at 0.05 false discovery rate.

V was pared by 10 bases and J by 5 bases, with 26 bases between. This CDR3 is 16 amino acids long. CDR1 MNHEY and CDR2 SMNVEV come from the germline V gene (reference sequence). A multiplex PCR was run with 60 Vbeta primers and 13 Jbeta primers. Only in-frame clones appear in the TCRdb table, and some are missing; sequencing was by immunoSEQ multiplex PCR. The profile shows approximately 80,000 clones, roughly 78% of them singletons. In the case of this clone: The antigen remains undetermined.

This clonotype was obtained from a male donor in good health and CMV-seropositive. The J gene is TRBJ1-1, the V gene TRBV27; tentatively, D is TRBD1 (5 bases). The sample consisted of PBMCs. The CDR3 region has the DNA TGTGCCACCCTTCGAGCCGCTGGGGGGGTGTGGACTGAAGCTTTCTTT. As protein: CATLRAAGGVWTEAFF.